What follows are 8 T cell receptor beta chains derived from one specimen sequenced in a study of T cell repertoires in cytomegalovirus infection. MiXCR, applied by TCRdb to the reads, yields one record per CDR3 protein. The sample contains some 920,000 distinct CDR3 sequences, roughly 30% of which appear only once. Their antigens are not known. The sample here was cultured CD8+ T cells from PBMCs, taken from culture after CMV antigen stimulation. The source is a human donor in good health (CMV status not recorded). Some clones in this sample may be carry-over from other donors' samples.

The chain joins TRBV9 to TRBJ2-5; possibly TRBD1 for D (6 bases). Trimming removed 3 bases from V and 2 bases from J, with 14 bases in between. This CDR3 is built from 15 residues. The germline gives CDR1 SGDLS, CDR2 YYNGEE. The CDR3 here is CASSDRGKGQETQYF. The CDR3 nucleotides are TGTGCCAGCAGCGATAGGGGGAAGGGGCAAGAGACCCAGTACTTC.

The chain carries TRBV7-1 and TRBJ2-1, with 8 bases that match TRBD1. TRBV7-1 is an open reading frame whose function is uncertain. The CDR3 consists of 17 residues. Trimming at V came to 4 bases and at J to 4 bases, leaving 12 bases not matched to a gene. The CDR3 coding sequence is TGTGCCAGCAGCTACGACAGGGGTGACAATCGTTACAATGAGCAGTTCTTC. This encodes CASSYDRGDNRYNEQFF.

V usage is TRBV6-2 or TRBV6-3 and J usage is TRBJ2-7, with TRBD1 identical over 9 bases. Germline lookup yields CDR1 MNHEY and CDR2 SVGEGT. V lost 6 bases, J lost 11 bases, and 11 bases stayed unmatched. The CDR3 consists of 13 residues. The CDR3 sequence: CASSHPPGQGKYV. CDR3 DNA: TGTGCCAGCAGCCACCCGCCCGGACAGGGGAAGTACGTC.

The table lists this clonotype with a few counts. The rearrangement joins TRBV10-3 to TRBJ1-2, with D perhaps matching TRBD1 (6 bases). With 5 bases removed from V and 4 bases from J, the gap between germline ends came to 20 bases. The CDR3 spans 16 residues. Per germline, CDR1 ENHRY and CDR2 SYGVKD. The CDR3 loop is CAISISLQGQTYGYTF. Here the CDR3 DNA reads TGTGCCATCAGTATCTCTTTACAGGGTCAGACCTATGGCTACACCTTC.

This rearrangement joins TRBV7-9 to TRBJ2-1; a possible D gene is TRBD2 (5 bases). CDR3 length equals 15 residues. Trimming took 2 bases from V and 1 from J, leaving 9 bases between them. Germline CDR1 and CDR2: SEHNR and FQNEAQ (reference sequence). CDR3 protein: CASSLLGVSYNEQFF. The CDR3 DNA reads TGTGCCAGCAGCTTACTCGGGGTATCCTACAATGAGCAGTTCTTC.

The gene calls are TRBV20-1 and TRBJ1-2; no firm D call. V lost 0 bases and J lost 5, with 16 bases in between. Per germline, CDR1 DFQATT and CDR2 SNEGSKA (reference sequence). The CDR3 sequence is 15 residues long. The CDR3 bases are TGCAGTGCTAGAGATCGGAGAGGCCTCACTTATGGCTACACCTTC. Its translation is CSARDRRGLTYGYTF.

The rearrangement links TRBV5-1 to TRBJ1-4; D ambiguous. Trimming cost V 3 bases and J 1 base, with 13 bases left between them. Germline V gene lookup returns CDR1 SGHRS and CDR2 YFSETQ. The CDR3 spans 16 residues. Here the CDR3 reads CASSSRAVGTNEKLFF. CDR3 nucleotides: TGCGCCAGCAGCTCTCGGGCGGTTGGAACTAATGAAAAACTGTTTTTT.

This rearrangement joins TRBV5-6 to TRBJ2-1; D gene unclear. Germline V gene data show CDR1 as SGHDT and CDR2 as YYEEEE. Trimming left V 1 base short and J 6 bases short, with 5 bases between. This CDR3 contains 12 residues. The CDR3 is CASSLMFNEQFF. CDR3 in DNA: TGTGCCAGCAGCTTGATGTTCAATGAGCAGTTCTTC.